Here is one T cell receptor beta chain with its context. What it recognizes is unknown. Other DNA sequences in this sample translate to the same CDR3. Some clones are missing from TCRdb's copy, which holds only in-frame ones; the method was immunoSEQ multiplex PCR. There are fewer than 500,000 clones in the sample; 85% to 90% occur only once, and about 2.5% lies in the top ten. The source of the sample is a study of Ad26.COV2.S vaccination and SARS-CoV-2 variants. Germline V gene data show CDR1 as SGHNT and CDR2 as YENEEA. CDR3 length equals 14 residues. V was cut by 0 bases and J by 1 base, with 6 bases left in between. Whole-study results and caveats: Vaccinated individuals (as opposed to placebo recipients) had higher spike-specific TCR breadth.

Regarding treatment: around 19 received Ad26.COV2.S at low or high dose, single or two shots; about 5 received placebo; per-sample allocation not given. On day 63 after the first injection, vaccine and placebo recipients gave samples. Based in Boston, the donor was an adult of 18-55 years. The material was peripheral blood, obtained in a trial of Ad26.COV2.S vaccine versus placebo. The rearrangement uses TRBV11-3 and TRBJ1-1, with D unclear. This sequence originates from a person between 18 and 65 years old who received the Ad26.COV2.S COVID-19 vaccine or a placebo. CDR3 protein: CASSLDIGNTEAFF. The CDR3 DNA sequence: TGTGCCAGCAGCTTAGATATTGGGAACACTGAAGCTTTCTTT.